These 29 T cell receptor beta chains were sequenced from one sample in a study of response to subunit inactivated influenza vaccine. One entry per CDR3 protein, called by TCRdb with MiXCR from the RT-PCR reads. The table records around 580,000 distinct CDR3 sequences, about 10% of them present only once. Sequenced material: PBMCs from blood, taken on the day of vaccination. The receptor source for this set is a man aged 50 or older who received an inactivated influenza vaccine.

At least ten counts were recorded for this clonotype. The genes are TRBV7-2 and TRBJ1-6; TRBD1 matches 7 bases. CDR3 size: 14 residues. Trimming took 5 bases from V and 10 from J; bases not matched to a gene: 8. Germline CDR1 and CDR2: SGHTA and FQGNSA. The CDR3 region is CASSRQGRRSPLHF. DNA for the CDR3: TGTGCCAGCAGCCGACAGGGTCGCCGGTCACCCCTCCACTTT.

The chain has TRBV5-5 and TRBJ2-4; 10 positions match TRBD2. V shed 3 bases and J 1 base; nucleotides not matched to a gene: 4. CDR3 length: 16 amino acids. The germline V gene has CDR1 SGHKS and CDR2 YYEKEE (reference sequence). The CDR3 nucleotides are TGTGCCAGCAGCTCGTTTAGCGGGAGGGCCAAAAACATTCAGTACTTC. Translated, it gives CASSSFSGRAKNIQYF.

The J gene is TRBJ2-7, the V gene TRBV5-5, with no clear D. Germline values: CDR1 SGHKS, CDR2 YYEKEE (reference sequence). The CDR3 consists of 13 residues. V was trimmed by 4 bases and J by 6 bases, leaving 14 bases between them. CDR3 in amino acids: CASSPGPHCEQYF. The CDR3 DNA follows: TGTGCCAGCAGCCCCGGGCCGCACTGCGAGCAGTACTTC.

DNA for the CDR3: TGTGCCTGGACCAGTGTCTCCTACGAGCAGTACTTC. Translated: CAWTSVSYEQYF. The V and J genes are TRBV30 and TRBJ2-7, with D unresolved. Germline V gene lookup returns CDR1 GTSNPN and CDR2 SVGIG (reference sequence). The CDR3 runs 12 residues. Trimming stripped 4 bases from V and 0 bases from J, with 7 bases between.

There are a few counts of this clonotype. The V gene is TRBV7-2, the J gene TRBJ2-3, with 10 bases matching TRBD2. This CDR3 is built from 17 residues. CDR1 and CDR2 (germline): SGHTA, FQGNSA. J was trimmed by 2 bases and V by 2 bases; bases with no gene match: 7. CDR3 sequence reads: CASSLPLAGEFTDTQYF. In DNA, the CDR3 is TGTGCCAGCAGCTTACCGCTAGCGGGAGAGTTCACAGATACGCAGTATTTT.

The rearrangement links TRBV3-1 to TRBJ2-5; weak D call: TRBD1 (5 bases). This CDR3 comprises 14 residues. The V gene's germline CDR1 is LGHDT and CDR2 YNNKEL (reference sequence). Trimming took 4 bases from V and 2 from J, leaving 11 bases between them. For the CDR3, the DNA is TGTGCCAGCAGCCTCCGGACAAGACAAGAGACCCAGTACTTC. This codes for CASSLRTRQETQYF.

This clonotype has a handful of counts. The chain is built from TRBV7-9 and TRBJ2-5; TRBD2 matches 10 bases. In germline, CDR1 is SEHNR, CDR2 FQNEAQ (reference sequence). The CDR3 contains 16 residues. The V gene end was trimmed by 5 bases and the J gene end by 2 bases; junction bases not matched to a gene: 8. The CDR3 sequence: CASSLTSGARQETQYF. The CDR3 DNA follows: TGTGCCAGCAGCCTAACTAGCGGGGCGCGACAAGAGACCCAGTACTTC.

The sample holds a few counts of this clonotype. The chain joins TRBV29-1 to TRBJ2-7; no firm D call. Germline V CDR1 and CDR2: SQVTM, ANQGSEA. This CDR3 has 14 residues. The V gene lost 3 bases and the J gene lost 4 bases, with 16 bases spanning the gap. The CDR3 nucleotides read TGCAGCGTTGAGTATGCGGAGCGTAGATACGAGCAGTACTTC. This codes for CSVEYAERRYEQYF.

This clonotype was counted a few times. The chain is built from TRBV5-6 and TRBJ2-2, with D unclear. V lost 2 bases and J lost 5, with 13 bases in between. The germline V gene has CDR1 SGHDT and CDR2 YYEEEE. The CDR3 has 15 amino acids. CDR3 residues: CASSFIISATGELFF. CDR3 bases: TGTGCCAGCAGCTTTATTATCAGTGCTACCGGGGAGCTGTTTTTT. Complete variable domain (other parts from reference TRBV5-6 and TRBJ2-2): DAGVTQSPTHLIKTRGQQVTLRCSPKSGHDTVSWYQQALGQGPQFIFQYYEEEERQRGNFPDRFSGHQFPNYSSELNVNALLLGDSALYLCASSFIISATGELFFGEGSRLTVL.

This clonotype was observed a few times. The chain is built from TRBV5-5 and TRBJ2-3; D is perhaps TRBD1 or TRBD2 (5 bases each). The V gene's germline CDR1 is SGHKS and CDR2 YYEKEE (reference sequence). Deletions cut 2 bases from V and 13 bases from J, with 17 bases between. The CDR3 covers 13 residues. The DNA for the CDR3 is TGTGCCAGCAGCTTACAATGGGGGTCTCGGGAGTATTTT. It translates to CASSLQWGSREYF.

The V call is TRBV6-5, the J call TRBJ1-4; possible D gene TRBD1, 6 bases. The CDR3 consists of 17 residues. Germline V gives CDR1 MNHEY, CDR2 SVGAGI. Between the trimmed V and J ends, which lost 0 bases and 0 bases, there was a span of 11 bases. The CDR3: CASSYSYRTATNEKLFF. The CDR3 DNA sequence: TGTGCCAGCAGTTACTCGTATCGGACAGCAACTAATGAAAAACTGTTTTTT.

This sequence joins TRBV20-1 and TRBJ1-3; D call uncertain. This CDR3 has 14 residues. CDR1 and CDR2 (germline): DFQATT, SNEGSKA (reference sequence). Deletions cut 5 bases from V and 0 bases from J, with 11 bases between. Written as DNA, the CDR3 is TGCAGTGCTCAAGGTCTCGGCTCTGGAAACACCATATATTTT. It yields the protein CSAQGLGSGNTIYF.

This clonotype turned up a few times. The rearrangement uses TRBV28 and TRBJ1-3; no clear D gene. There are 15 residues in the CDR3. Per the germline V gene, CDR1 is MDHEN and CDR2 is SYDVKM. V was cut by 6 bases and J by 0 bases, with 12 bases left in between. CDR3 in DNA: TGTGCCAGCAGACCCCCCATTGTCTCTGGAAACACCATATATTTT. Translation: CASRPPIVSGNTIYF.

V usage is TRBV5-5 and J usage is TRBJ2-7; 8 bases are shared with TRBD2. Germline CDR1 reads SGHKS; CDR2 reads YYEKEE (reference sequence). The length of the CDR3 is 14 residues. Germline trimming cut 0 bases from V and 5 bases from J; bases unmatched to any gene: 4. CDR3 loop: CASSLESTSDEQYF. The CDR3 DNA reads TGTGCCAGCAGCTTGGAATCGACTAGCGACGAGCAGTACTTC. The full variable domain, completed using reference TRBV5-5 and TRBJ2-7, is DAGVTQSPTHLIKTRGQQVTLRCSPISGHKSVSWYQQVLGQGPQFIFQYYEKEERGRGNFPDRFSARQFPNYSSELNVNALLLGDSALYLCASSLESTSDEQYFGPGTRLTVT.

This clonotype appeared a few times. Written as DNA, the CDR3 is TGTGCCAGCAGTTACTCGATAGGTCCTAATGAAAAACTGTTTTTT. Protein product: CASSYSIGPNEKLFF. The V gene is TRBV6-5, the J gene TRBJ1-4, with D hard to call. The germline V gene has CDR1 MNHEY and CDR2 SVGAGI. The CDR3 contains 15 residues. V lost 0 bases to trimming and J lost 3 bases, with 8 bases between them.

This clonotype occurred many times. The chain employs TRBV7-2 and TRBJ2-1; 8 bases line up with TRBD2. The CDR3 has 16 residues. J gave up 7 bases and V 8 bases, and 16 bases lay outside the gene matches. Germline V gene data show CDR1 as SGHTA and CDR2 as FQGNSA. The CDR3 reads CASGQGVAGTRNEQFF. CDR3 nucleotide sequence: TGTGCCAGCGGGCAGGGTGTAGCGGGAACCCGGAATGAGCAGTTCTTC.

The rearrangement links TRBV28 to TRBJ2-1; 10 bases match TRBD1. Per the germline V gene, CDR1 is MDHEN and CDR2 is SYDVKM. The CDR3 runs to 16 residues. The V and J ends lost 6 bases and 2 bases, in that order; junction bases with no gene match: 7. The CDR3: CASRPSGTGAYNEQFF. The CDR3 bases are TGTGCCAGCAGACCCTCCGGGACAGGGGCCTACAATGAGCAGTTCTTC. Full variable domain (rest looked up from reference TRBV28 and TRBJ2-1): DVKVTQSSRYLVKRTGEKVFLECVQDMDHENMFWYRQDPGLGLRLIYFSYDVKMKEKGDIPEGYSVSREKKERFSLILESASTNQTSMYLCASRPSGTGAYNEQFFGPGTRLTVL.

J is TRBJ2-3 and V is TRBV9; 11 nucleotides line up with TRBD2. The CDR3 is 15 residues long. J was trimmed by 3 bases and V by 3 bases; bases with no gene match: 3. CDR1 is SGDLS and CDR2 is YYNGEE in the germline V gene. CDR3 sequence (DNA): TGTGCCAGCAGCGCTAGCGGGGGGAGGACAGATACGCAGTATTTT. Encoded protein: CASSASGGRTDTQYF.

This clonotype was observed at least ten times. Here the CDR3 DNA reads TGCAGCGTTTCCTCAGGGTTCGGCGAGCAGTACTTC. Translation: CSVSSGFGEQYF. This chain uses TRBV29-1 with TRBJ2-7; TRBD1 might be the D (5 bases). The CDR3 is made up of 12 amino acids. Per germline, CDR1 SQVTM and CDR2 ANQGSEA. Trimming removed 5 bases from V and 6 bases from J, with 14 bases in between.

This clonotype was counted between two and nine times. The chain couples TRBV12-3 or TRBV12-4 to TRBJ1-6; D uncertain. The length of the CDR3 is 12 residues. Deletions cut 10 bases from V and 7 bases from J, with 11 bases between. CDR3 loop: CATRRRNSPLHF. The CDR3 DNA is TGTGCCACCAGACGGCGGAATTCACCCCTCCACTTT.

A few counts support this clonotype. V usage is TRBV20-1 and J usage is TRBJ2-7, with a tentative D call TRBD2 (5 bases). The CDR3 runs to 13 residues. The ends were cut back, 0 bases at V and 0 bases at J, with 6 bases in the middle. The germline gives CDR1 DFQATT, CDR2 SNEGSKA (reference sequence). The CDR3 spells CSAREDFSYEQYF. CDR3 coding DNA: TGCAGTGCTAGAGAGGACTTCTCCTACGAGCAGTACTTC.

V usage is TRBV20-1 and J usage is TRBJ2-1; D gene unclear. V was trimmed by 0 bases and J by 0 bases, leaving 12 bases between them. The CDR3 is 16 residues long. CDR1 DFQATT and CDR2 SNEGSKA come from the germline V gene (reference sequence). The CDR3 DNA sequence: TGCAGTGCTAGAGACCCCCTCGGTCCCTCCTACAATGAGCAGTTCTTC. It encodes CSARDPLGPSYNEQFF.

V gene TRBV6-2 or TRBV6-3 combines with J gene TRBJ2-5; 10 bases are shared with TRBD2. The CDR3 contains 18 residues. From germline, CDR1 is MNHEY and CDR2 SVGEGT. The J segment lost 1 base and the V segment lost 0 bases, leaving 8 bases of the junction unmatched. CDR3 in amino acids: CASSYSKLAGRFQETQYF. The CDR3 nucleotides are TGTGCCAGCAGTTACTCGAAACTAGCGGGAAGATTCCAAGAGACCCAGTACTTC.

The chain links TRBV12-3 or TRBV12-4 to TRBJ1-5, with 7 bases aligning to TRBD1. This CDR3 region has 15 residues. V lost 3 bases, J lost 4 bases, and 6 bases stayed unmatched. CDR3 DNA: TGTGCCAGCAGTTTCGCGTCAGGGGGTAATCAGCCCCAGCATTTT. Encoded protein: CASSFASGGNQPQHF.

The chain employs TRBV6-2 or TRBV6-3 and TRBJ2-7; D gene uncertain. The CDR3 is made up of 11 amino acids. Trimming shortened V by 9 bases and J by 6 bases, and 12 bases separated the two germline ends. Germline V gene data show CDR1 as MNHEY and CDR2 as SVGEGT. As DNA, the CDR3 is TGTGCCAGGAGTGAGTTGGGCGAGCAGTACTTC. Translated: CARSELGEQYF.

In this sample, this clonotype turned up a few times. This sequence joins TRBV4-3 and TRBJ2-2; D not resolved. V lost 1 base and J 7 bases, leaving 13 bases between the germline ends. Germline V gene sequence: CDR1 LGHNA, CDR2 YSLEER. This CDR3 has 15 residues. CDR3 in DNA: TGCGCCAGCAGCCAAGTCTCGACACCGGGCGGGGAGCTGTTTTTT. Protein: CASSQVSTPGGELFF.

This clonotype showed up many times. The chain recombines TRBV12-3 or TRBV12-4 with TRBJ1-1; D may be TRBD1 (5 bases). Trimming took off 1 base at V and 0 bases at J, with 12 bases between the two ends. This CDR3 is built from 16 residues. CDR3 bases: TGTGCCAGCAGTTTAGGTCAAGGGGCCATGAACACTGAAGCTTTCTTT. This translates into CASSLGQGAMNTEAFF.

The CDR3 is CASSFTGWSTYNEQFF. The CDR3, as DNA: TGTGCCAGCAGCTTTACGGGATGGAGTACCTACAATGAGCAGTTCTTC. The chain couples TRBV7-9 to TRBJ2-1, with D possibly being TRBD2 (5 bases). The length of the CDR3 is 16 residues. Germline lookup yields CDR1 SEHNR and CDR2 FQNEAQ (reference sequence). With 3 bases removed from V and 2 bases from J, the gap between germline ends came to 14 bases.

The chain has TRBV3-1 and TRBJ1-1; D is possibly TRBD1 (5 bases). Germline lookup yields CDR1 LGHDT and CDR2 YNNKEL (reference sequence). The CDR3 covers 12 residues. V was shortened by 0 bases and J by 11 bases, with 10 bases between the two germline ends. CDR3 residues: CASSQDEGVAFF. The CDR3 DNA reads TGTGCCAGCAGCCAAGATGAAGGGGTGGCTTTCTTT.